This T cell receptor beta chain was profiled in a study of blood T cell repertoires in COVID-19. Study details: The origin of the acute and convalescent COVID-19 samples was the United States, Italy and Spain.

Participants' reported clinical history set cohort assignment. For recovered donors of Cohort 3, there were two negative PCRs, clearance, or symptom resolution. As originally analysed: Quantification of nucleated cells was approximated via reference gene primer amplification. The method was immunoSEQ multiplex PCR; TCRdb's version includes in-frame clones alone and lacks a portion of them. V and J calls and clone size are as listed in that table; D and trimming were resolved from the DNA. The sample shows over 150,000 clones, roughly 87% of them seen only once. The sequencing sample was made of PBMCs or T cells enriched from blood (not recorded which). This receptor was identified in a woman aged 45 to 65 who had recovered from COVID-19.

CDR3 sequence: CASSQHNSGNTIYF. In nucleotides, the CDR3 is TGTGCCAGCAGCCAACACAACTCTGGAAACACCATATATTTT. The V gene is TRBV3-1 (or the pseudogene TRBV3-2), the J gene TRBJ1-3; D gene unclear. CDR1 is LGHDT, CDR2 YNNKEL, per germline (reference sequence). V was shortened by 2 bases and J by 0 bases, with 5 bases between the two germline ends. The CDR3 consists of 14 residues.